The 32 T cell receptor beta chains given below trace back to one sample, sequenced in a study of early T cells in non-severe SARS-CoV-2 infection. MiXCR, run by TCRdb on the 5' RACE reads, gives a single entry per CDR3 protein. The sample holds over 85,000 distinct CDR3 sequences, about 15% seen once. Sequencing was performed on whole blood. Receptors originate from an adult who was a healthcare worker with PCR-confirmed SARS-CoV-2 infection or an uninfected control (not recorded which).

This clonotype occurred a few times. The chain employs TRBV25-1 and TRBJ2-3; D unclear. CDR1 is MGHDK and CDR2 is SYGVNS in the germline V gene. V dropped 6 bases and J dropped 1 base, with 26 bases sitting between them. The length of the CDR3 is 19 residues. The CDR3 DNA follows: TGTGCCAGCAGCCCGCCACAGAAGATCTTGAGAAGAGGCACAGATACGCAGTATTTT. Protein sequence: CASSPPQKILRRGTDTQYF.

V usage is TRBV29-1 and J usage is TRBJ2-1; 8 nucleotides match TRBD2. The germline V gene encodes CDR1 SQVTM and CDR2 ANQGSEA. Losses at the gene ends were 3 bases for V and 8 bases for J; bases not matched to a gene: 6. This CDR3 region has 13 residues. CDR3 nucleotide sequence: TGCAGCGTTGACGTATTCGGGGGGGATGAGCAGTTCTTC. The encoded protein is CSVDVFGGDEQFF.

This clonotype was recorded at least ten times. The V gene is TRBV2, the J gene TRBJ1-1; D remains ambiguous. Germline CDR1 is SNHLY and CDR2 is FYNNEI. V lost 4 bases to trimming and J lost 5 bases, with 11 bases between them. The CDR3 has 13 amino acids. CDR3 sequence reads: CASSADQFTEAFF. The CDR3 DNA reads TGTGCCAGCAGTGCAGACCAGTTTACTGAAGCTTTCTTT. Full variable domain (outside the CDR3, taken from reference TRBV2 and TRBJ1-1): EPEVTQTPSHQVTQMGQEVILRCVPISNHLYFYWYRQILGQKVEFLVSFYNNEISEKSEIFDDQFSVERPDGSNFTLKIRSTKLEDSAMYFCASSADQFTEAFFGQGTRLTVV.

This chain's CDR3 is CSARDYRGQSYEQYF. In DNA form, the CDR3 reads TGCAGTGCTAGAGATTACAGGGGACAATCCTACGAGCAGTACTTC. J is TRBJ2-7 and V is TRBV20-1; 7 positions match TRBD1. Trimming removed 0 bases from V and 1 base from J; junction bases left unmatched: 6. The CDR3 totals 15 residues. Germline values: CDR1 DFQATT, CDR2 SNEGSKA (reference sequence).

The genes are TRBV12-3 or TRBV12-4 and TRBJ2-2; D gene unclear. The V end was cut by 5 bases, the J end by 0 bases, with 4 bases between. The CDR3 is made up of 13 amino acids. The CDR3 is CASSPSNTGELFF. The DNA for the CDR3 is TGTGCCAGCAGTCCATCGAACACCGGGGAGCTGTTTTTT.

The V call is TRBV6-6, the J call TRBJ2-1, with 12 bases that match TRBD2. Trimming cost V 2 bases and J 9 bases; bases outside gene matches: 8. Germline-derived CDR1 and CDR2 are MNHNY and SVGAGI (reference sequence). This CDR3 contains 16 residues. The CDR3 sequence is CASSYPLAGGRGEQFF. DNA of the CDR3: TGTGCCAGCAGTTACCCACTAGCGGGGGGACGCGGTGAGCAGTTCTTC.

The table lists this clonotype with a few counts. The chain recombines TRBV7-6 with TRBJ1-1, with D tentatively TRBD1 (5 bases). Germline values: CDR1 SGHVS, CDR2 FNYEAQ. The CDR3 sequence is 13 residues long. V was trimmed by 5 bases and J by 7 bases, leaving 14 bases between them. CDR3 coding DNA: TGTGCCAGCAGCCCACTTGGGGGGGGTGAAGCTTTCTTT. Protein product: CASSPLGGGEAFF.

The chain has TRBV6-1 and TRBJ2-7; D unresolved. CDR1 and CDR2 from the germline V gene are MNHNS and SASEGT. Trimming cost V 1 base and J 6 bases, with 10 bases left between them. This CDR3 is 13 amino acids long. In DNA form, the CDR3 reads TGTGCCAGCAGTGAAGGAAGATTTGGCGAGCAGTACTTC. Encoded protein: CASSEGRFGEQYF.

The chain links TRBV11-2 to TRBJ2-5; possibly TRBD1 for D (6 bases). The V gene's germline CDR1 is SGHAT and CDR2 FQNNGV. Trimming left V 5 bases short and J 2 bases short, with 12 bases between. The CDR3 has 14 residues. The CDR3 spells CASSPQTGQETQYF. In nucleotides, the CDR3 is TGTGCCAGCAGCCCTCAGACAGGTCAAGAGACCCAGTACTTC.

In this sample, this clonotype turned up many times. This chain joins TRBV3-1 and TRBJ2-7, with D possibly called TRBD1 or TRBD2 (6 bases each). Germline CDR1 and CDR2: LGHDT and YNNKEL (reference sequence). This CDR3 is 12 amino acids long. V was cut by 3 bases and J by 7 bases, with 10 bases left in between. The CDR3 sequence: CASSQGGGEQYF. The CDR3 bases are TGTGCCAGCAGCCAGGGGGGCGGAGAGCAGTACTTC.

This clonotype was seen a handful of times. The V gene is TRBV20-1, the J gene TRBJ2-3; possibly TRBD1 for D (6 bases). The length of the CDR3 is 15 residues. Trimming pared 6 bases from V and 0 bases from J, leaving 16 bases between. Germline CDR1 reads DFQATT; CDR2 reads SNEGSKA (reference sequence). CDR3 sequence (DNA): TGCAGTGCCCAGGGGTGGCGGAGTAGCACAGATACGCAGTATTTT. The encoded protein is CSAQGWRSSTDTQYF.

This clonotype was found a few times. Written as DNA, the CDR3 is TGTGCCAGCAGCTTAGGCCTGACTAGCGGGGGGGCTTATGAGCAGTTCTTC. This sequence encodes CASSLGLTSGGAYEQFF. V gene TRBV7-8 combines with J gene TRBJ2-1; 14 bases fit TRBD2. The CDR3 has 17 amino acids. J was trimmed by 8 bases and V by 1 base; bases with no gene match: 7. Per germline, CDR1 SGHVS and CDR2 FQNEAQ.

This clonotype was detected only a few times. The chain links TRBV7-2 to TRBJ1-2; D gene ambiguous. This CDR3 contains 15 residues. Deletions cut 5 bases from V and 4 bases from J, with 17 bases between. Germline V gives CDR1 SGHTA, CDR2 FQGNSA. CDR3 amino acids: CASSRSTDSAYGYTF. For the CDR3, the DNA is TGTGCCAGCAGCCGCTCAACAGACTCGGCCTATGGCTACACCTTC.

This rearrangement joins TRBV12-3 or TRBV12-4 to TRBJ2-3; 11 nucleotides agree with TRBD2. The V and J ends lost 6 bases and 5 bases, in that order; junction bases with no gene match: 13. The length of the CDR3 is 17 residues. CDR3 sequence reads: CASSRLLGLAAKDTQYF. Here the CDR3 DNA reads TGTGCCAGCAGCCGACTCTTGGGACTAGCGGCGAAAGATACGCAGTATTTT.

This clonotype was picked up a small number of times. In DNA, the CDR3 is TGTGCCAGCAGTAAGACTCCGAATACGCAGTATTTT. Its protein product is CASSKTPNTQYF. This sequence joins TRBV6-5 and TRBJ2-3; D gene unclear. The CDR3 is made up of 12 amino acids. Trimming pared 5 bases from V and 7 bases from J, leaving 10 bases between. Germline CDR1 MNHEY, CDR2 SVGAGI.

This clonotype appeared a few times. The chain uses TRBV28 and TRBJ1-2; TRBD1 is a possible D gene (6 bases). The CDR3 is made up of 15 amino acids. Trimming removed 0 bases at V and 8 bases at J, with 16 bases between. CDR1 is MDHEN, CDR2 SYDVKM, per germline. Here the CDR3 reads CASSLWEDSPGGYTF. CDR3 coding DNA: TGTGCCAGCAGTTTATGGGAGGACAGCCCGGGGGGCTACACCTTC.

This clonotype was counted a single time. The chain employs TRBV4-3 and TRBJ2-7; TRBD1 aligns across 10 bases. The CDR3 contains 16 residues. V dropped 0 bases and J dropped 4; count of bases not matched to a gene: 6. Looked up from germline, CDR1 is LGHNA and CDR2 is YSLEER. The CDR3 DNA follows: TGCGCCAGCAGCCAAGAGGGGACAGGGGTCGGGTACGAGCAGTACTTC. This encodes CASSQEGTGVGYEQYF.

The chain couples TRBV7-2 to TRBJ1-6, with 10 bases matching TRBD1. Germline V CDR1 and CDR2: SGHTA, FQGNSA. The CDR3 covers 15 residues. V trimming: 4 bases; J trimming: 10 bases; junction bases outside the gene matches: 7. This CDR3 is CASSSDRGARSPLHF. CDR3 coding DNA: TGTGCCAGCAGCTCGGACAGGGGGGCGAGGTCACCCCTCCACTTT.

In this sample, this clonotype turned up a few times. V is TRBV6-2 or TRBV6-3 and J is TRBJ2-1; D not resolved. Per the germline V gene, CDR1 is MNHEY and CDR2 is SVGEGT. The CDR3 loop spans 12 amino acids. Trimming shortened V by 4 bases and J by 13 bases, and 14 bases separated the two germline ends. CDR3 sequence: CASSFSEVVQFF. CDR3 coding DNA: TGTGCCAGCAGTTTCTCAGAGGTAGTTCAGTTCTTC.

This chain connects TRBV27 to TRBJ1-3; D remains ambiguous. CDR3 length equals 15 residues. V was pared by 3 bases and J by 0 bases, with 9 bases between. CDR1 is MNHEY and CDR2 is SMNVEV in the germline V gene (reference sequence). CDR3 residues: CASSFDASSGNTIYF. In DNA form, the CDR3 reads TGTGCCAGCAGTTTCGACGCTAGCTCTGGAAACACCATATATTTT.

The CDR3 loop is CASSFRFPSGSTSGELFF. DNA for the CDR3: TGTGCCAGCAGTTTCCGCTTTCCTAGCGGGAGTACCTCCGGGGAGCTGTTTTTT. The chain uses TRBV27 and TRBJ2-2, with 10 bases lining up with TRBD2. J was trimmed by 6 bases and V by 3 bases; bases with no gene match: 13. Germline CDR1 and CDR2: MNHEY and SMNVEV (reference sequence). This CDR3 comprises 18 residues.

This clonotype occurred many times. This rearrangement joins TRBV27 to TRBJ1-5; no reliable D call. V was pared by 3 bases and J by 4 bases, with 7 bases between. This CDR3 is built from 13 residues. Germline V gives CDR1 MNHEY, CDR2 SMNVEV (reference sequence). CDR3 coding DNA: TGTGCCAGCAGTTTGTATATTAATCAGCCCCAGCATTTT. This gives the protein CASSLYINQPQHF.

The chain has TRBV2 and TRBJ1-6; D is ambiguous. CDR1 and CDR2 from the germline V gene are SNHLY and FYNNEI. This CDR3 contains 15 residues. Trimming took 5 bases from V and 4 from J, leaving 12 bases between them. The CDR3 nucleotides read TGTGCCAGCAGTAACATTCAGACATATAATTCACCCCTCCACTTT. Encoded protein: CASSNIQTYNSPLHF.

The CDR3: CASSSSRQGSYTF. CDR3 in DNA: TGTGCCAGCAGCTCCTCTAGGCAGGGGAGCTACACCTTC. The chain joins TRBV7-6 to TRBJ1-2; D possibly corresponds to TRBD1 (6 bases). The CDR3 runs 13 residues. V was cut by 4 bases and J by 9 bases, with 15 bases left in between. The germline V gene has CDR1 SGHVS and CDR2 FNYEAQ. Drawing the rest from reference TRBV7-6 and TRBJ1-2, the complete variable domain is GAGVSQSPRYKVTKRGQDVALRCDPISGHVSLYWYRQALGQGPEFLTYFNYEAQQDKSGLPNDRFSAERPEGSISTLTIQRTEQRDSAMYRCASSSSRQGSYTFGSGTRLTVV.

This clonotype was counted between two and nine times. The gene calls are TRBV28 and TRBJ2-7; TRBD1 or TRBD2 may be the D gene (5 bases each). V lost 4 bases and J 7 bases, leaving 8 bases between the germline ends. The germline CDR1 and CDR2 sequences are MDHEN and SYDVKM. This CDR3 comprises 11 residues. The CDR3 nucleotides are TGTGCCAGCAGTTGGGGCGGGGAGCAGTACTTC. Its protein product is CASSWGGEQYF.

This clonotype appeared a few times. The chain employs TRBV27 and TRBJ1-1; D gene uncertain. The CDR3 totals 11 residues. Germline CDR1 and CDR2: MNHEY and SMNVEV (reference sequence). V was clipped by 4 bases and J by 5 bases, with 5 bases between them. CDR3 residues: CASSWRTEAFF. In nucleotides, the CDR3 is TGTGCCAGCAGTTGGAGGACTGAAGCTTTCTTT.

The chain carries TRBV27 and TRBJ2-4, with 9 bases matching TRBD1. Germline assignment: CDR1 MNHEY and CDR2 SMNVEV (reference sequence). The CDR3 is made up of 17 amino acids. The V and J ends lost 2 bases and 1 base, in that order; junction bases with no gene match: 6. CDR3 region: CASSLKGTGLAKNIQYF. CDR3 DNA sequence: TGTGCCAGCAGTTTAAAAGGGACAGGGTTGGCCAAAAACATTCAGTACTTC.

The V call is TRBV28, the J call TRBJ2-7; TRBD1 matches at 7 bases. The CDR3 runs 11 residues. V dropped 6 bases and J dropped 5; count of bases not matched to a gene: 1. The germline V gene encodes CDR1 MDHEN and CDR2 SYDVKM. CDR3 DNA sequence: TGTGCCAGCAGGCAGGGGGACGAGCAGTACTTC. As protein: CASRQGDEQYF.

This clonotype was detected many times. The rearrangement uses TRBV28 and TRBJ1-1; perhaps TRBD1 as D (5 bases). Germline V gives CDR1 MDHEN, CDR2 SYDVKM. The V gene lost 5 bases and the J gene lost 5 bases, with 15 bases spanning the gap. This CDR3 contains 14 residues. The CDR3 loop is CASSRPWGYTEAFF. Written as DNA, the CDR3 is TGTGCCAGCAGTCGCCCCTGGGGGTATACTGAAGCTTTCTTT. Based on the CDR3 plus reference TRBV28 and TRBJ1-1, the full variable domain is DVKVTQSSRYLVKRTGEKVFLECVQDMDHENMFWYRQDPGLGLRLIYFSYDVKMKEKGDIPEGYSVSREKKERFSLILESASTNQTSMYLCASSRPWGYTEAFFGQGTRLTVV.

This chain links TRBV20-1 with TRBJ1-2, with a possible D match to TRBD1 (6 bases). V lost 0 bases and J lost 5, with 13 bases in between. The CDR3 totals 14 residues. Germline loops: CDR1 DFQATT, CDR2 SNEGSKA (reference sequence). CDR3 protein: CSARDGERGYGYTF. The DNA for the CDR3 is TGCAGTGCTAGAGATGGGGAGAGGGGGTATGGCTACACCTTC.

The CDR3 nucleotides are TGCAGTGCTAGAGATGGCCAGCGGGGCTTCACCGGGGAGCTGTTTTTT. Translation: CSARDGQRGFTGELFF. V usage is TRBV20-1 and J usage is TRBJ2-2; 7 nucleotides match TRBD2. This CDR3 is 16 amino acids long. Unmatched junction bases numbered 8, after V lost 0 bases and J lost 4 bases. Per germline, CDR1 DFQATT and CDR2 SNEGSKA (reference sequence).

The chain employs TRBV29-1 and TRBJ1-2, with D maybe TRBD1 (5 bases). With 5 bases removed from V and 6 bases from J, the gap between germline ends came to 16 bases. The CDR3 length is 13 residues. Germline V gene sequence: CDR1 SQVTM, CDR2 ANQGSEA. This CDR3 reads CSVRVAGYDGYTF. The CDR3 DNA reads TGCAGCGTTAGGGTCGCAGGGTATGATGGCTACACCTTC.